This T cell receptor (beta chain) emerged from a study of T-cell reconstitution after alpha-beta-depleted transplantation in children. Whole-study findings and limits: A year post-transplant, T-cell counts and diversity derived mostly from newly produced T cells. Expanded clones from the graft, numbering several hundred, reportedly supplied alpha-beta T cells about two months after transplant.

Unique molecular identifiers were incorporated during preparation of the TCRbeta library. Each CDR3 protein is one row after TCRdb ran MiXCR on the PCR reads. In the table there are 750,000 to 950,000 distinct CDR3 sequences, around 17% of which are singletons. V gave up 3 bases and J gave up 5 bases, with 4 bases separating them. Germline V lookup: CDR1 KGHSH, CDR2 LQKENI. This CDR3 is built from 11 residues. Many counts were recorded for this clonotype. Its antigen is unknown. J is TRBJ2-5 and V is TRBV18, with D unresolved. This TCR was recovered from a male patient between 5 and 17 years old who had a stem cell transplant for acute lymphoblastic leukemia, so the T cells may come from the graft donor. This specimen was PBMCs, mostly from graft donor cells, taken 360 days after TCRalphabeta/CD19-depleted stem cell transplant. The CDR3 bases are TGTGCCAGCTCACCTGTGGAGACCCAGTACTTC. Residues: CASSPVETQYF.